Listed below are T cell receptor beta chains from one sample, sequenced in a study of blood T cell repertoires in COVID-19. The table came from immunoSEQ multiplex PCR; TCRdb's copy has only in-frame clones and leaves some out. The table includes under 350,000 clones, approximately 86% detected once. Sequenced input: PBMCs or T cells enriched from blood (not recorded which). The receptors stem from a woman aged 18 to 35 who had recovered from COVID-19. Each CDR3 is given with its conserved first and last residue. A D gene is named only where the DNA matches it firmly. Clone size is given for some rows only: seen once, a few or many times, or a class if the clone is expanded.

CASSLGTGAKETQYF,TGTGCCAGCAGCTTGGGGACAGGGGCTAAAGAGACCCAGTACTTC,NA,TRBD1,TRBV7-9,TRBJ2-5
CASSRGLAGYEQYF,TGTGCCAGCAGCCGGGGACTAGCGGGCTACGAGCAGTACTTC,NA,TRBD2,TRBV6-5,TRBJ2-7
CASSPFAGTGHGSNQPQHF,TGTGCCAGCTCACCTTTTGCCGGGACAGGGCACGGAAGCAATCAGCCCCAGCATTTT,NA,TRBD1,TRBV18,TRBJ1-5
CASSLGTRLGVYNEQFF,TGCGCCAGCAGCTTGGGGACTAGACTTGGAGTCTACAATGAGCAGTTCTTC,once,TRBD2,TRBV5-1,TRBJ2-1
CASSPRGETQYF,TGTGCCAGCAGCCCCCGCGGGGAGACCCAGTACTTC,NA,NA,TRBV7-8,TRBJ2-5
CASSEPQGTVDEKLFF,TGTGCCAGCAGTGAGCCACAGGGGACGGTCGATGAAAAACTGTTTTTT,NA,TRBD1,TRBV6-1,TRBJ1-4
CASSPSTGRSYEQYF,TGTGCCAGCTCACCATCGACAGGTAGATCCTACGAGCAGTACTTC,NA,NA,TRBV18,TRBJ2-7
CASTLTSGEYNEQFF,TGTGCCAGTACCCTGACTAGCGGGGAATACAATGAGCAGTTCTTC,NA,TRBD2,TRBV19,TRBJ2-1
CASSVAVGNYGYTF,TGTGCCAGCAGCGTAGCTGTCGGTAACTATGGCTACACCTTC,NA,NA,TRBV9,TRBJ1-2
CATSRTGEGEKLFF,TGTGCCACCAGTCGGACAGGGGAGGGAGAAAAACTGTTTTTT,NA,TRBD1,TRBV24-1,TRBJ1-4
CASSVGGSPGYTF,TGTGCCAGCAGCGTAGGCGGCTCCCCTGGCTACACCTTC,once,NA,TRBV9,TRBJ1-2
CASSLIRGGETDTQYF,TGTGCCAGCAGCTTAATAAGGGGAGGTGAAACAGATACGCAGTATTTT,NA,NA,TRBV7-3,TRBJ2-3
CASSYGYDRGQQTQYF,TGTGCCAGCAGTTACGGATACGACAGGGGGCAACAGACCCAGTACTTC,once,TRBD1,TRBV6-5,TRBJ2-5
CSAQGVEKLFF,TGCAGTGCTCAGGGGGTGGAAAAACTGTTTTTT,once,TRBD1,TRBV20-1,TRBJ1-4
CALRKMTGRYTF,TGTGCCCTACGAAAAATGACAGGGCGCTACACCTTC,NA,TRBD1,TRBV10-3,TRBJ1-2
CASSPIAGGPNEQYF,TGTGCCAGCTCACCAATAGCGGGAGGGCCTAACGAGCAGTACTTC,NA,TRBD2,TRBV18,TRBJ2-7
CASSPGLAAYNEQFF,TGTGCCAGCAGCCCGGGACTTGCAGCCTACAATGAGCAGTTCTTC,NA,NA,TRBV7-6,TRBJ2-1
CASSWTGGRQFF,TGTGCCAGCAGCTGGACAGGGGGAAGGCAGTTCTTC,once,TRBD1,TRBV11-2,TRBJ2-1
CASSPPGAGNTIYF,TGTGCCAGCAGTCCTCCAGGGGCTGGAAACACCATATATTTT,NA,NA,TRBV5-4,TRBJ1-3
CASSLTRARNSPLHF,TGTGCCAGCAGCTTGACCAGGGCGAGAAATTCACCCCTCCACTTT,NA,NA,TRBV7-2,TRBJ1-6
CASCYSEWGRNEQFF,TGTGCCAGCTGTTACTCCGAATGGGGCCGCAATGAGCAGTTCTTC,NA,NA,TRBV6-2/TRBV6-3,TRBJ2-1
CASSRTGIKEQYF,TGTGCCAGCAGCCGGACAGGGATAAAAGAGCAGTACTTC,NA,TRBD1,TRBV27,TRBJ2-7
CASSRGTNTEAFF,TGTGCCAGCTCAAGGGGGACGAACACTGAAGCTTTCTTT,NA,NA,TRBV18,TRBJ1-1
CASSAYSARTDTQYF,TGTGCCAGCAGCGCCTATAGCGCACGCACAGATACGCAGTATTTT,NA,NA,TRBV9,TRBJ2-3
CASSLSKPGTSGRFRDTQYF,TGTGCCAGCAGTTTATCAAAGCCCGGGACTAGCGGGAGGTTCCGAGATACGCAGTATTTT,NA,TRBD2,TRBV27,TRBJ2-3
CASSTNRPQPQHF,TGTGCCAGCAGTACAAATCGCCCTCAGCCCCAGCATTTT,few,NA,TRBV2,TRBJ1-5
CAGLQQGENEAFF,TGTGCCGGGCTTCAACAGGGTGAGAACGAAGCTTTCTTT,NA,NA,TRBV13,TRBJ1-1
CASSRDSRLAGYNEQFF,TGCGCCAGCAGCCGAGACTCGAGACTAGCGGGTTACAATGAGCAGTTCTTC,NA,TRBD2,TRBV4-1,TRBJ2-1
CASSFGTSETQYF,TGTGCCAGCAGCTTTGGCACCTCGGAGACCCAGTACTTC,NA,NA,TRBV7-2,TRBJ2-5
CASSQEGGGAGENSPLHF,TGTGCCAGCAGCCAAGAAGGGGGCGGGGCTGGGGAGAATTCACCCCTCCACTTT,NA,TRBD1,TRBV3-1/TRBV3-2,TRBJ1-6
CASSSGTGNYGYTF,TGTGCCAGCAGTTCAGGGACAGGGAACTATGGCTACACCTTC,NA,TRBD1,TRBV27,TRBJ1-2
CASSLRDSTYEQYF,TGTGCCAGCAGTCTGCGGGACAGCACCTACGAGCAGTACTTC,NA,NA,TRBV28,TRBJ2-7
CASSQLEGGEQYF,TGTGCCAGCAGCCAGCTTGAAGGGGGCGAGCAGTACTTC,NA,NA,TRBV3-1/TRBV3-2,TRBJ2-7
CASSSRDRDQETQYF,TGTGCCAGCAGCTCCCGGGACAGGGACCAAGAGACCCAGTACTTC,once,TRBD1,TRBV9,TRBJ2-5
CASSLDRNGRISYNEQFF,TGTGCCAGCAGCTTAGATCGTAACGGGAGGATCTCCTACAATGAGCAGTTCTTC,NA,TRBD2,TRBV11-2,TRBJ2-1
CASSPTGTGEDEQYF,TGCGCCAGCAGTCCAACCGGGACAGGGGAAGACGAGCAGTACTTC,NA,TRBD1,TRBV5-1,TRBJ2-7
CASSLSGTISYNEQFF,TGTGCCAGCTCACTATCCGGGACTATCTCCTACAATGAGCAGTTCTTC,NA,TRBD2,TRBV18,TRBJ2-1
CASSIQRGGLSYEQYF,TGTGCCAGCAGCATACAGCGGGGGGGCCTCTCCTACGAGCAGTACTTC,NA,TRBD2,TRBV5-4,TRBJ2-7
CALGEGVLNTEAFF,TGTGCCCTCGGAGAAGGCGTGTTGAACACTGAAGCTTTCTTT,NA,NA,TRBV30,TRBJ1-1
CASSSDWGGIETQYF,TGCGCCAGCAGCTCCGATTGGGGGGGGATAGAGACCCAGTACTTC,NA,TRBD2,TRBV5-1,TRBJ2-5
CASSRGGTEAFF,TGTGCCAGCAGTCGGGGGGGCACTGAAGCTTTCTTT,NA,NA,TRBV6-5,TRBJ1-1
CASSLSGDYGYTF,TGTGCCAGCAGTTTGTCAGGGGACTATGGCTACACCTTC,many,NA,TRBV6-5,TRBJ1-2
CASSHPLAGGYGELFF,TGTGCCAGCAGCCATCCTCTAGCGGGAGGTTACGGGGAGCTGTTTTTT,NA,TRBD2,TRBV7-2,TRBJ2-2
CASSSPAPGSYEQYF,TGTGCCAGCAGCTCTCCAGCCCCGGGCTCCTACGAGCAGTACTTC,once,NA,TRBV7-9,TRBJ2-7
CASSPRLAGGVGQETQYF,TGTGCCAGTAGCCCCAGACTAGCGGGAGGGGTAGGGCAAGAGACCCAGTACTTC,NA,TRBD2,TRBV19,TRBJ2-5
CASSSGGDGQDTQYF,TGTGCCAGCAGCTCCGGGGGGGACGGCCAAGATACGCAGTATTTT,NA,TRBD2,TRBV13,TRBJ2-3
CSVARWGQRGGETQYF,TGCAGCGTTGCCCGATGGGGACAGAGGGGCGGAGAGACCCAGTACTTC,NA,TRBD1,TRBV29-1,TRBJ2-5
CASSLVRGSGNTIYF,TGTGCCAGCAGCTTGGTTAGGGGTTCTGGAAACACCATATATTTT,NA,NA,TRBV7-8,TRBJ1-3
CASSPPTVMNTEAFF,TGTGCCAGCTCACCACCAACAGTCATGAACACTGAAGCTTTCTTT,NA,NA,TRBV18,TRBJ1-1
CASSSRVGNEKLFF,TGTGCCAGCAGTTCGAGGGTAGGAAATGAAAAACTGTTTTTT,NA,NA,TRBV6-5,TRBJ1-4
CASSLSWGRGNTEAFF,TGTGCCAGCAGCTTGAGCTGGGGGCGCGGGAACACTGAAGCTTTCTTT,NA,NA,TRBV5-6,TRBJ1-1
CASSLGAGTDTQYF,TGTGCCAGCAGCTTGGGGGCGGGGACAGATACGCAGTATTTT,NA,NA,TRBV5-4,TRBJ2-3